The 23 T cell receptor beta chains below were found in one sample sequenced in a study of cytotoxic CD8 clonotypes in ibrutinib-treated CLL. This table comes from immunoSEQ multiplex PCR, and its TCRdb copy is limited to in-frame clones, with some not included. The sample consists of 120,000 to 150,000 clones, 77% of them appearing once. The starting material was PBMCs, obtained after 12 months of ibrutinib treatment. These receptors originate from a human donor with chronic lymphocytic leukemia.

The CDR3: CASSPHSGGYEQYF. The CDR3 DNA reads TGTGCCAGCAGCCCCCACTCAGGGGGCTACGAGCAGTACTTC. The V gene is TRBV6-5, the J gene TRBJ2-7; TRBD1 matches 7 bases. Germline CDR1 MNHEY, CDR2 SVGAGI. Losses at the gene ends were 6 bases for V and 3 bases for J; bases not matched to a gene: 8. This CDR3 has 14 amino acids.

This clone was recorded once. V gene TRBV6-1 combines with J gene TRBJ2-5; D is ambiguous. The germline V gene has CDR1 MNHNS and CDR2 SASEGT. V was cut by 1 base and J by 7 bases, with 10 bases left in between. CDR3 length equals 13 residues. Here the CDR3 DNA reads TGTGCCAGCAGTGAAGGGCCCGACCTGACCCAGTACTTC. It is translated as CASSEGPDLTQYF.

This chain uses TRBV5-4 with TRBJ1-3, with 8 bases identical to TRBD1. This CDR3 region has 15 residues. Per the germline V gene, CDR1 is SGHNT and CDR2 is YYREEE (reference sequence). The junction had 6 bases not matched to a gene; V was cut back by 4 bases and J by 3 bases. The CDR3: CASSIRTGNGNTIYF. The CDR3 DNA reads TGTGCCAGCAGCATCCGGACAGGGAATGGAAACACCATATATTTT.

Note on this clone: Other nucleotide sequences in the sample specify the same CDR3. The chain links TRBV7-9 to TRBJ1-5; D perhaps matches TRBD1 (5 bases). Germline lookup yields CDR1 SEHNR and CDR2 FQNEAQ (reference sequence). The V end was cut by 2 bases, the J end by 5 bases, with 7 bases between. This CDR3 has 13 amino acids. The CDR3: CASSLRGDQPQHF. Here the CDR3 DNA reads TGTGCCAGCAGCTTAAGAGGGGATCAGCCCCAGCATTTT. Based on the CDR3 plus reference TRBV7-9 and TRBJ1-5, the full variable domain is DTGVSQNPRHKITKRGQNVTFRCDPISEHNRLYWYRQTLGQGPEFLTYFQNEAQLEKSRLLSDRFSAERPKGSFSTLEIQRTEQGDSAMYLCASSLRGDQPQHFGDGTRLSIL.

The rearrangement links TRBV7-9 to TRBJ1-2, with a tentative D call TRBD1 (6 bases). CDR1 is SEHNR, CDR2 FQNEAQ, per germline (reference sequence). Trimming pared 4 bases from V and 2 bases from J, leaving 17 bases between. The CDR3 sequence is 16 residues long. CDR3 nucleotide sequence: TGTGCCAGCAGCTCGTTACAGGGCTCACTCAACTATGGCTACACCTTC. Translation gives CASSSLQGSLNYGYTF.

The CDR3 region has the DNA TGTGCCTGGAGTGGCCGGGACAGGCTAAACTATGGCTACACCTTC. Amino acids: CAWSGRDRLNYGYTF. This rearrangement joins TRBV30 to TRBJ1-2, with 8 bases fitting TRBD1. Trimming cost V 1 base and J 2 bases; bases outside gene matches: 6. This CDR3 is built from 15 residues. In germline, CDR1 is GTSNPN, CDR2 SVGIG (reference sequence).

This CDR3 reads CASTKDRTTTSSYEQYF. CDR3 nucleotides: TGTGCCAGCACCAAGGACAGGACCACAACGAGCTCCTACGAGCAGTACTTC. The chain recombines TRBV7-2 with TRBJ2-7; 7 nucleotides agree with TRBD1. Germline loops: CDR1 SGHTA, CDR2 FQGNSA. CDR3 length: 17 residues. The J segment lost 0 bases and the V segment lost 7 bases, leaving 15 bases of the junction unmatched.

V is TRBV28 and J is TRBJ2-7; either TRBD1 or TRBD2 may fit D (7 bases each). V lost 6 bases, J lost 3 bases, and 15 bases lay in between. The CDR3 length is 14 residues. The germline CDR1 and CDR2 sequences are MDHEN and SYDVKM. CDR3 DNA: TGTGCCAGCAGCCCGGGACAGCGGGGCTACGAGCAGTACTTC. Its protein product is CASSPGQRGYEQYF.

The CDR3 bases are TGTGCCAGCGGACTAGCGAAGGGGACCCAGTACTTC. Amino acids: CASGLAKGTQYF. This chain connects TRBV27 to TRBJ2-5; 9 bases align to TRBD2. Germline V gene sequence: CDR1 MNHEY, CDR2 SMNVEV (reference sequence). With 8 bases clipped from V and 7 bases from J, the junction kept 5 bases outside the gene matches. The CDR3 is 12 residues long.

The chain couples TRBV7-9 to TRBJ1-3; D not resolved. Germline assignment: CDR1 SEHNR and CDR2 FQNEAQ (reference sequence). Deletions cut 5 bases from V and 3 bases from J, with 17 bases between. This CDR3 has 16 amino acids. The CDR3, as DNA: TGTGCCAGCAGCCCAATCCTGGGCTCCGGTGGAAACACCATATATTTT. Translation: CASSPILGSGGNTIYF.

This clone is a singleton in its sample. The CDR3 loop reads CASSPSEGTHPNYEQYF. The CDR3, as DNA: TGTGCCAGCTCACCATCGGAGGGGACACATCCTAACTACGAGCAGTACTTC. The chain uses TRBV18 and TRBJ2-7; tentatively, D is TRBD1 or TRBD2 (6 bases each). The germline V gene encodes CDR1 KGHSH and CDR2 LQKENI. The CDR3 extends over 17 amino acids. Trimming left V 2 bases short and J 3 bases short, with 20 bases between.

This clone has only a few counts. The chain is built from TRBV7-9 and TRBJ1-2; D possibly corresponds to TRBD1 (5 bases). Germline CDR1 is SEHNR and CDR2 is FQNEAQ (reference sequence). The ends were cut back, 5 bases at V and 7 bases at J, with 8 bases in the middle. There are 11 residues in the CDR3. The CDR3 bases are TGTGCCAGCAGCGTCGGGGGTGGCTACACCTTC. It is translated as CASSVGGGYTF.

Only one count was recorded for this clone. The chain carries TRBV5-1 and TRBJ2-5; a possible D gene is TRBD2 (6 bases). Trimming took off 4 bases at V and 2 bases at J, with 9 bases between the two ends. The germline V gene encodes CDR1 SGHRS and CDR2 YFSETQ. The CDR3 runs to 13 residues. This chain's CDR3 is CASSLGLQETQYF. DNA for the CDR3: TGCGCCAGCAGCCTGGGACTGCAAGAGACCCAGTACTTC.

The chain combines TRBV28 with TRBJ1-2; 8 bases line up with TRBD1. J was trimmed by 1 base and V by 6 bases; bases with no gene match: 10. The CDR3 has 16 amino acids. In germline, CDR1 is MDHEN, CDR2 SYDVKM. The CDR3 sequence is CASSSGQVSLNYGYTF. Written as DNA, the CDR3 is TGTGCCAGCAGCTCGGGACAGGTTAGCCTTAACTATGGCTACACCTTC.

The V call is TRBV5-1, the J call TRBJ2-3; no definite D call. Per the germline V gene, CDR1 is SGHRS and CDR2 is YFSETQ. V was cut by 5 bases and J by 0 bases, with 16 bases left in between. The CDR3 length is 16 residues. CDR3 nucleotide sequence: TGCGCCAGCAGACCCTCGCCATCGCCTAGCACAGATACGCAGTATTTT. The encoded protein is CASRPSPSPSTDTQYF.

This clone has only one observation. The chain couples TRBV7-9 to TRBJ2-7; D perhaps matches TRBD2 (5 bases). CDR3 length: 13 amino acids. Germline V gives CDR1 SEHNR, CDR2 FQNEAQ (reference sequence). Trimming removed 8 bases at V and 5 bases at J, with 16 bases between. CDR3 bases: TGTGCCAGCCAAGCGGCCTTAATCGACGAGCAGTACTTC. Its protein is CASQAALIDEQYF.

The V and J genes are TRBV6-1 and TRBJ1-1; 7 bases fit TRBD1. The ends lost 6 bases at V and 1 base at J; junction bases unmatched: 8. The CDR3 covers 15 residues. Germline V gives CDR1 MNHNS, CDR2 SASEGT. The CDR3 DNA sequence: TGTGCCAGCAGCTTAGGGGGCGCTGGGAACACTGAAGCTTTCTTT. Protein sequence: CASSLGGAGNTEAFF.

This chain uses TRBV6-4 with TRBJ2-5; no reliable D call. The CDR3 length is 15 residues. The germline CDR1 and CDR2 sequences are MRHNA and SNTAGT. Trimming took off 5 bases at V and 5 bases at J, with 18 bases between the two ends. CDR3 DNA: TGTGCCAGCAGTCCCGCCGGAGCACCCTGGGAGACCCAGTACTTC. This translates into CASSPAGAPWETQYF.

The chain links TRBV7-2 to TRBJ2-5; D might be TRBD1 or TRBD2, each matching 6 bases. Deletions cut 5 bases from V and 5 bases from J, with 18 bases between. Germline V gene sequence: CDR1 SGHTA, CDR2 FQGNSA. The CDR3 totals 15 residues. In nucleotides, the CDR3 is TGTGCCAGCAGCCCCGGGGGCACCCTGCGGGAGACCCAGTACTTC. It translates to CASSPGGTLRETQYF.

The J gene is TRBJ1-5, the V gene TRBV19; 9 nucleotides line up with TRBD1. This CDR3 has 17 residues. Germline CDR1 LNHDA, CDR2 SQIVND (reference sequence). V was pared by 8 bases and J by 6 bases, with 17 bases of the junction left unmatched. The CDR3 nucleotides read TGTGCCAGTGCGGACAGGGGTTTTGTATCTATGCGTCAGCCCCAGCATTTT. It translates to CASADRGFVSMRQPQHF.

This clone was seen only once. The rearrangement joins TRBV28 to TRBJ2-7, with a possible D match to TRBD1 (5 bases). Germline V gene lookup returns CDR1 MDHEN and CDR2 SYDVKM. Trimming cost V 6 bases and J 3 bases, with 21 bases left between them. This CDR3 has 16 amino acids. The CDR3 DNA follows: TGTGCCAGCAGCCCCCCCACAGGATGGGTCGGCTACGAGCAGTACTTC. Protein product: CASSPPTGWVGYEQYF.

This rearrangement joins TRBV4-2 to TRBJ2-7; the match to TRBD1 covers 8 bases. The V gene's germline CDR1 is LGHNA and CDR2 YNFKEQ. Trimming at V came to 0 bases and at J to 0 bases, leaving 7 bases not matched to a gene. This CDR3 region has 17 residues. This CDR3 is CASSQESGTGSSYEQYF. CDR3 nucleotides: TGTGCCAGCAGCCAAGAGTCTGGGACAGGAAGCTCCTACGAGCAGTACTTC.

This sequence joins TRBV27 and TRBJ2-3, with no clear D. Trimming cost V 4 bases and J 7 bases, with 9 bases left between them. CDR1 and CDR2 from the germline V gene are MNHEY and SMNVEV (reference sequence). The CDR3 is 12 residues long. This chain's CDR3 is CASSSTSYTQYF. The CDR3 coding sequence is TGTGCCAGCAGTTCTACGTCTTATACGCAGTATTTT.